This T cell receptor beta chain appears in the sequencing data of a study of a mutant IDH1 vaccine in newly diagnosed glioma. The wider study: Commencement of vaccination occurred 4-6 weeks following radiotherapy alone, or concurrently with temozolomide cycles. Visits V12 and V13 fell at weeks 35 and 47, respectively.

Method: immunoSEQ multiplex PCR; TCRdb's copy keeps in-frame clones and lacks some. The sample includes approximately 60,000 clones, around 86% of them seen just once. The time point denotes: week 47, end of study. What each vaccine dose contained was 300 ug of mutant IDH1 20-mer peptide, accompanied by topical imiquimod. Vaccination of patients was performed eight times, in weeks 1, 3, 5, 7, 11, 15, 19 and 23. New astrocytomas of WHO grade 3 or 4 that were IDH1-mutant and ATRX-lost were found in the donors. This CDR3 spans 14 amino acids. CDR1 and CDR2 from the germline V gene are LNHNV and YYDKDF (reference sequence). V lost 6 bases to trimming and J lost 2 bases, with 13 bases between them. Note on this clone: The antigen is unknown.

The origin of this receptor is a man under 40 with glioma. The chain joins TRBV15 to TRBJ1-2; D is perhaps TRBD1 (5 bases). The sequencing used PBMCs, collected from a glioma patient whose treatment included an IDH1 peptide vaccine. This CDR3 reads CATRLGTGNYGYTF. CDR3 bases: TGTGCCACCAGACTCGGGACGGGGAACTATGGCTACACCTTC.